These 25 T cell receptor beta chains came from one sample sequenced in a study of blood T cell repertoires in COVID-19. Only in-frame clones appear in the TCRdb table, and some are missing; sequencing was by immunoSEQ multiplex PCR. This table has approximately 220,000 clones, approximately 83% appearing once. The sample was PBMCs or T cells enriched from blood (not recorded which). Receptors were obtained from a woman aged 50 to 60 who had been exposed to COVID-19.

The chain uses TRBV9 and TRBJ1-1; no firm D call. Germline lookup yields CDR1 SGDLS and CDR2 YYNGEE. Trimming shortened V by 1 base and J by 0 bases, and 7 bases separated the two germline ends. The CDR3 spans 14 residues. The CDR3 protein is CASSVTELNTEAFF. The CDR3 DNA is TGTGCCAGCAGCGTAACGGAGCTGAACACTGAAGCTTTCTTT.

The rearrangement joins TRBV2 to TRBJ2-7, with 12 bases that match TRBD2. Germline CDR1 and CDR2: SNHLY and FYNNEI. V gave up 6 bases and J gave up 4 bases; unmatched junction bases: 16. This CDR3 is 18 amino acids long. The CDR3 loop is CASRRATSGGPKGYEQYF. Written as DNA, the CDR3 is TGTGCCAGCAGGAGGGCCACTAGCGGGGGGCCTAAGGGATACGAGCAGTACTTC.

This clone was counted between two and nine times. The chain is built from TRBV4-3 and TRBJ1-2; TRBD1 might be the D (5 bases). Trimming cost V 1 base and J 4 bases, with 13 bases left between them. The germline gives CDR1 LGHNA, CDR2 YSLEER. The CDR3 totals 15 residues. Here the CDR3 DNA reads TGCGCCAGCAGCCAAGGTCAGACAGAAACCTATGGCTACACCTTC. Translating gives CASSQGQTETYGYTF.

The chain links TRBV11-2 to TRBJ2-5; 9 nucleotides agree with TRBD1. V lost 1 base and J lost 5; bases outside the gene matches: 5. The CDR3 consists of 15 residues. Germline loops: CDR1 SGHAT, CDR2 FQNNGV. CDR3 in amino acids: CASSLGDRDTETQYF. DNA for the CDR3: TGTGCCAGCAGCTTAGGGGACAGGGACACGGAGACCCAGTACTTC.

The chain has TRBV29-1 and TRBJ1-1; the D is unclear. The germline gives CDR1 SQVTM, CDR2 ANQGSEA. The CDR3 totals 13 residues. V lost 8 bases and J 1 base, leaving 14 bases between the germline ends. CDR3 residues: CSSREQQNTEAFF. Here the CDR3 DNA reads TGCAGCTCTCGGGAACAGCAGAACACTGAAGCTTTCTTT.

CDR3: CASSFAGEAEQFF. CDR3 nucleotides: TGTGCCAGCAGCTTCGCGGGGGAAGCTGAGCAGTTCTTC. This rearrangement joins TRBV7-8 to TRBJ2-1, with 7 bases lining up with TRBD2. CDR1 and CDR2 (germline): SGHVS, FQNEAQ. The V and J ends lost 3 bases and 9 bases, in that order; junction bases with no gene match: 5. This CDR3 contains 13 residues.

The chain carries TRBV29-1 and TRBJ1-3, with unresolved D. Germline assignment: CDR1 SQVTM and CDR2 ANQGSEA. The CDR3 length is 13 residues. Trimming cost V 0 bases and J 1 base, with 4 bases left between them. CDR3 nucleotides: TGCAGCGTTGAAGACCCGTCTGGAAACACCATATATTTT. Translation: CSVEDPSGNTIYF.

The rearrangement links TRBV7-3 to TRBJ2-1; 8 nucleotides line up with TRBD1. In germline, CDR1 is SGHTA, CDR2 FQGTGA. The CDR3 contains 15 residues. Trimming took 1 base from V and 7 from J; bases not matched to a gene: 6. The CDR3 reads CASSLIPGGWNEQFF. CDR3 coding DNA: TGTGCCAGCAGCTTAATACCAGGGGGCTGGAATGAGCAGTTCTTC.

This clone was seen a single time. CDR3 DNA sequence: TGTGCCAGCAGCTCCCTCCTTCGACTAGCAGGCGAGCAGTACTTC. Translation gives CASSSLLRLAGEQYF. The chain joins TRBV11-2 to TRBJ2-7; the match to TRBD2 covers 7 bases. Germline values: CDR1 SGHAT, CDR2 FQNNGV. V gave up 4 bases and J gave up 6 bases; unmatched junction bases: 12. The CDR3 has 15 residues.

The chain is built from TRBV10-1 and TRBJ1-6; D is undetermined. The V gene lost 1 base and the J gene lost 7 bases, with 5 bases spanning the gap. CDR1 and CDR2 (germline): WNHNN, SYGVQD (reference sequence). The CDR3 length is 13 residues. CDR3 sequence: CASSELRNSPLHF. Written as DNA, the CDR3 is TGCGCCAGCAGTGAGTTGAGAAATTCACCCCTCCACTTT.

The rearrangement uses TRBV10-2 and TRBJ1-5, with D perhaps TRBD1 (5 bases). CDR3 length: 13 amino acids. Germline V gene sequence: CDR1 WSHSY, CDR2 SAAADI. V shed 0 bases and J shed 7 bases, with 7 bases lying between them. The CDR3 region is CASSESKGQPQHF. The CDR3 nucleotides are TGCGCCAGCAGTGAGTCGAAGGGGCAGCCCCAGCATTTT.

This sequence joins TRBV27 and TRBJ2-3; perhaps TRBD2 as D (7 bases). V lost 3 bases and J lost 3, with 13 bases in between. Germline V gene data show CDR1 as MNHEY and CDR2 as SMNVEV (reference sequence). The CDR3 has 15 residues. The CDR3 DNA reads TGTGCCAGCAGTTTGGGGGCGGGGGCTACAGATACGCAGTATTTT. It translates to CASSLGAGATDTQYF.

This sequence joins TRBV12-5 and TRBJ2-1; 8 positions match TRBD1. The germline CDR1 and CDR2 sequences are LGHNT and FRNRAP. There are 14 residues in the CDR3. V dropped 4 bases and J dropped 7; count of bases not matched to a gene: 6. DNA of the CDR3: TGTGCTAGTGGTTCCGGACAGGGTACGAATGAGCAGTTCTTC. Translating it yields CASGSGQGTNEQFF. The complete variable domain, with remaining parts taken from reference TRBV12-5 and TRBJ2-1, reads DARVTQTPRHKVTEMGQEVTMRCQPILGHNTVFWYRQTMMQGLELLAYFRNRAPLDDSGMPKDRFSAEMPDATLATLKIQPSEPRDSAVYFCASGSGQGTNEQFFGPGTRLTVL.

The rearrangement links TRBV27 to TRBJ2-1, with TRBD1 matching over 11 bases. Per germline, CDR1 MNHEY and CDR2 SMNVEV (reference sequence). The CDR3 is 20 amino acids. Losses at the gene ends were 6 bases for V and 2 bases for J; bases not matched to a gene: 18. CDR3 amino acids: CASRHGTGGEVLATYNEQFF. CDR3 sequence (DNA): TGTGCCAGCAGGCACGGGACAGGGGGAGAGGTATTGGCCACCTACAATGAGCAGTTCTTC.

The gene calls are TRBV9 and TRBJ1-2, with D maybe TRBD1 (5 bases). The V end lost 0 bases, the J end lost 4 bases, and 13 bases lay between the germline ends. Germline CDR1 SGDLS, CDR2 YYNGEE. CDR3 length equals 15 residues. CDR3 in DNA: TGTGCCAGCAGCGTAGAAGACAGAAGTTCCTATGGCTACACCTTC. The encoded protein is CASSVEDRSSYGYTF.

Only one count was recorded for this clone. This chain connects TRBV6-1 to TRBJ2-7, with TRBD2 identical over 9 bases. The CDR3 has 15 residues. The J segment lost 5 bases and the V segment lost 3 bases, leaving 8 bases of the junction unmatched. Per germline, CDR1 MNHNS and CDR2 SASEGT. The CDR3 region is CASSDQGLAIHEQYF. In DNA form, the CDR3 reads TGTGCCAGCAGTGATCAGGGACTAGCAATCCACGAGCAGTACTTC.

The sample holds many counts of this clone. The chain recombines TRBV3-1 (or the pseudogene TRBV3-2) with TRBJ2-2; weak D call: TRBD2 (6 bases). The CDR3 length is 16 residues. The V end was cut by 4 bases, the J end by 3 bases, with 15 bases between. Germline CDR1 LGHDT, CDR2 YNNKEL (reference sequence). The chain's CDR3 is CASSRWGETDTGELFF. CDR3 bases: TGTGCCAGCAGCCGATGGGGGGAAACGGACACCGGGGAGCTGTTTTTT.

The gene calls are TRBV11-2 and TRBJ2-2; 10 bases fit TRBD2. Per germline, CDR1 SGHAT and CDR2 FQNNGV. V dropped 5 bases and J dropped 5; count of bases not matched to a gene: 11. CDR3 length: 17 residues. This CDR3 reads CASSPGSGGLSTGELFF. CDR3 DNA sequence: TGTGCCAGCAGCCCCGGTAGCGGGGGGCTCTCGACCGGGGAGCTGTTTTTT.

This sequence joins TRBV11-2 and TRBJ1-3; D unresolved. The V gene's germline CDR1 is SGHAT and CDR2 FQNNGV. This CDR3 is 14 amino acids long. Trimming stripped 5 bases from V and 2 bases from J, with 10 bases between. The chain's CDR3 is CASSRSGAGNTIYF. DNA of the CDR3: TGTGCCAGCAGCCGAAGTGGAGCTGGAAACACCATATATTTT.

This chain links TRBV19 with TRBJ1-5; 12 bases are a match to TRBD1. This CDR3 comprises 15 residues. V lost 4 bases to trimming and J lost 6 bases; unmatched junction nucleotides: 4. The germline V gene encodes CDR1 LNHDA and CDR2 SQIVND (reference sequence). CDR3 protein: CASSKGQGAGQPQHF. In nucleotides, the CDR3 is TGTGCCAGTAGTAAGGGACAGGGGGCAGGTCAGCCCCAGCATTTT. Variable domain in full (rest from reference TRBV19 and TRBJ1-5): DGGITQSPKYLFRKEGQNVTLSCEQNLNHDAMYWYRQDPGQGLRLIYYSQIVNDFQKGDIAEGYSVSREKKESFPLTVTSAQKNPTAFYLCASSKGQGAGQPQHFGDGTRLSIL.

The V call is TRBV4-1, the J call TRBJ1-3, with no clear D. The germline V gene encodes CDR1 MGHRA and CDR2 YSYEKL. The ends were cut back, 1 base at V and 1 base at J, with 11 bases in the middle. This CDR3 is 16 amino acids long. In DNA form, the CDR3 reads TGCGCCAGCAGCCAAGGGCCAGGTCAGTCTGGAAACACCATATATTTT. Protein: CASSQGPGQSGNTIYF.

V and J are TRBV5-4 and TRBJ2-3; perhaps TRBD2 as D (6 bases). V lost 4 bases and J lost 3, with 21 bases in between. The CDR3 is made up of 17 amino acids. Germline lookup yields CDR1 SGHNT and CDR2 YYREEE (reference sequence). The CDR3 sequence: CASSPGTHPSGTDTQYF. CDR3 DNA sequence: TGTGCCAGCAGCCCGGGGACTCACCCGTCTGGGACAGATACGCAGTATTTT. Full variable domain (outside the CDR3, taken from reference TRBV5-4 and TRBJ2-3): ETGVTQSPTHLIKTRGQQVTLRCSSQSGHNTVSWYQQALGQGPQFIFQYYREEENGRGNFPPRFSGLQFPNYSSELNVNALELDDSALYLCASSPGTHPSGTDTQYFGPGTRLTVL.

This clone was seen a few times. The chain couples TRBV29-1 to TRBJ2-2; D is tentatively TRBD1 or TRBD2 (5 bases each). The germline CDR1 and CDR2 sequences are SQVTM and ANQGSEA. Trimming pared 7 bases from V and 7 bases from J, leaving 10 bases between. This CDR3 is built from 11 residues. CDR3 region: CSGGRVGELFF. In nucleotides, the CDR3 is TGCAGCGGGGGACGAGTCGGGGAGCTGTTTTTT.

The chain couples TRBV7-9 to TRBJ2-1, with 7 positions matching TRBD2. This CDR3 comprises 15 residues. The V segment lost 2 bases and the J segment 4 bases; nucleotides outside the gene matches: 5. Germline CDR1 SEHNR, CDR2 FQNEAQ (reference sequence). The CDR3: CASSLWDGGYNEQFF. In DNA, the CDR3 is TGTGCCAGCAGCTTATGGGACGGGGGGTACAATGAGCAGTTCTTC.

The CDR3 coding sequence is TGTGCCAGCAGCTTAGTCCGCGCGGGGGGGATTGAGCAGTTCTTC. Translating gives CASSLVRAGGIEQFF. V usage is TRBV11-2 and J usage is TRBJ2-1; 9 nucleotides agree with TRBD2. The ends lost 1 base at V and 9 bases at J; junction bases unmatched: 7. From germline, CDR1 is SGHAT and CDR2 FQNNGV. The CDR3 runs 15 residues. Full variable domain (missing parts from reference TRBV11-2 and TRBJ2-1): EAGVAQSPRYKIIEKRQSVAFWCNPISGHATLYWYQQILGQGPKLLIQFQNNGVVDDSQLPKDRFSAERLKGVDSTLKIQPAKLEDSAVYLCASSLVRAGGIEQFFGPGTRLTVL.